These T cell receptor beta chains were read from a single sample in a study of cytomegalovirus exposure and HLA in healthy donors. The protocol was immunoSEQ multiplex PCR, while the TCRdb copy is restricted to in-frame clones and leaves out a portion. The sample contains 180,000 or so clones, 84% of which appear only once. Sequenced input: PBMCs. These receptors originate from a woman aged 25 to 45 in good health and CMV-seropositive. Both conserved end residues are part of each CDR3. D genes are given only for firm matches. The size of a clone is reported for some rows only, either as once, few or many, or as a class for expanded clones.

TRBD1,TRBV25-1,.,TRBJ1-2,CASSDSGQPVDGYTF,TGTGCCAGCAGCGACTCGGGACAGCCCGTGGATGGCTACACCTTC
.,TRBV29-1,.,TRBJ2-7,CSVSDRPSSYEQYF,TGCAGCGTTTCGGACAGACCTAGCTCCTACGAGCAGTACTTC
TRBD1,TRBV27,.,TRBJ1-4,CASPGTGESEKLFF,TGTGCCAGCCCGGGGACAGGGGAAAGTGAAAAACTGTTTTTT
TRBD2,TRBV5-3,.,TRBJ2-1,CAQRGEYNEQFF,TGTGCCCAGCGGGGTGAATACAATGAGCAGTTCTTC
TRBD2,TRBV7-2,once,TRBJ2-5,CASSPAGTSGETQYF,TGTGCCAGCAGCCCGGCCGGGACTAGTGGAGAGACCCAGTACTTC
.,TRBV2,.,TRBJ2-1,CASSEADTEQFF,TGTGCCAGCAGTGAAGCGGACACTGAGCAGTTCTTC
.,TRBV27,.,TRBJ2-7,CASSLRKCYPSLSYEQYF,TGTGCCAGCAGTTTAAGAAAATGCTACCCATCGCTATCCTACGAGCAGTACTTC
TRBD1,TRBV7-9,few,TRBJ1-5,CASSQTGTGNQPQHF,TGTGCCAGCAGCCAGACCGGGACAGGGAACCAGCCCCAGCATTTT
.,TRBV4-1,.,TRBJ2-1,CASSQGSLNEQFF,TGCGCCAGCAGCCAAGGTAGTCTGAATGAGCAGTTCTTC
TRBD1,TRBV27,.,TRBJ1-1,CASSFTGGGGTEAFF,TGTGCCAGCAGTTTTACAGGGGGCGGCGGGACTGAAGCTTTCTTT
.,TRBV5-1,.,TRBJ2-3,CASSFGDTQYF,TGCGCCAGCAGCTTCGGGGATACGCAGTATTTT
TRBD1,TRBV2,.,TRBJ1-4,CASSVTGGAYEKLFF,TGTGCCAGCAGTGTTACAGGGGGCGCATATGAAAAACTGTTTTTT
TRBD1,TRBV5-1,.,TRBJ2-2,CASSLQGATGELFF,TGCGCCAGCAGCTTACAGGGGGCTACCGGGGAGCTGTTTTTT
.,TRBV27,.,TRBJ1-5,CASSQGRNQPQHF,TGTGCCAGCAGTCAGGGGCGCAATCAGCCCCAGCATTTT
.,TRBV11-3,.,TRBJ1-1,CASGRGKGQAFF,TGTGCCAGCGGGAGGGGGAAAGGACAAGCTTTCTTT
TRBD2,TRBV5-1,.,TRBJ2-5,CASSLTSGAQETQYF,TGCGCCAGCAGCCTGACTAGCGGAGCCCAAGAGACCCAGTACTTC
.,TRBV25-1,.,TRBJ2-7,CASSEVAGVLPTYEQYF,TGTGCCAGCAGTGAGGTTGCAGGGGTCCTACCCACCTACGAGCAGTACTTC
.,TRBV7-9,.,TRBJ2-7,CASSSDITYEQYF,TGTGCCAGCAGCTCCGACATAACCTACGAGCAGTACTTC
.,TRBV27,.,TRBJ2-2,CASSFYAGELFF,TGTGCCAGCAGTTTTTATGCCGGGGAGCTGTTTTTT
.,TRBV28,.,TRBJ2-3,CASSTFPDTQYF,TGTGCCAGCAGCACTTTTCCAGATACGCAGTATTTT
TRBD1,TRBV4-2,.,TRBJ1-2,CASSQTLPGQANYGYTF,TGTGCCAGCAGCCAAACTTTACCGGGACAGGCTAACTATGGCTACACCTTC
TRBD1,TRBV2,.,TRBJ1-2,CASTRDSLGGYTF,TGTGCCAGCACCCGGGACAGCCTCGGTGGCTACACCTTC
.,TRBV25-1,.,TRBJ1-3,CASSDRVADLSGNTIYF,TGTGCCAGCAGTGACAGGGTCGCTGACCTTTCTGGAAACACCATATATTTT
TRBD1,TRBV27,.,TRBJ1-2,CASSLAPGTDYGYTF,TGTGCCAGCAGTTTAGCGCCCGGGACAGACTATGGCTACACCTTC
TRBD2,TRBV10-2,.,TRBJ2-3,CASSPGLESTDTQYF,TGCGCCAGCAGCCCCGGACTAGAGAGCACAGATACGCAGTATTTT
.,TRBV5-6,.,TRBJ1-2,CASSRDSFYGYTF,TGTGCCAGCAGTCGCGACAGCTTCTATGGCTACACCTTC
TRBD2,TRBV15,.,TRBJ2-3,CATRQAGVSTDTQYF,TGTGCCACCCGGCAGGCGGGAGTGTCGACAGATACGCAGTATTTT
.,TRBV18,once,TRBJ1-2,CASSLQQGWDGYTF,TGTGCCAGCTCACTCCAACAGGGTTGGGATGGCTACACCTTC
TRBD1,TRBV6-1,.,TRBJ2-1,CASKSWTGVNEQFF,TGTGCCAGCAAATCCTGGACAGGGGTGAATGAGCAGTTCTTC
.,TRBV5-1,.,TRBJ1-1,CASSAVTNTEAFF,TGCGCCAGCAGCGCAGTTACGAACACTGAAGCTTTCTTT
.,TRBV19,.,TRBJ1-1,CARIPAGQTNTEAFF,TGTGCCAGGATACCAGCCGGACAGACGAACACTGAAGCTTTCTTT
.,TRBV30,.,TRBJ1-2,CAWTGSGEGYTF,TGTGCCTGGACAGGGTCTGGAGAAGGCTACACCTTC
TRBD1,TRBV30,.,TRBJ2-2,CAWSYGTGRWEYFSGELFF,TGTGCCTGGAGTTATGGGACAGGGAGGTGGGAATATTTCTCCGGGGAGCTGTTTTTT
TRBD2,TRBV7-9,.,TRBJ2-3,CASHGRESRTDTQYF,TGTGCCAGTCACGGGCGGGAGTCTCGCACAGATACGCAGTATTTT
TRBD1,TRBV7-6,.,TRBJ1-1,CASSLWDGTGNTEAFF,TGTGCCAGCAGCTTATGGGACGGGACAGGGAACACTGAAGCTTTCTTT
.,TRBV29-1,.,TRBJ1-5,CSVRAGDQPQHF,TGCAGCGTTCGGGCAGGGGATCAGCCCCAGCATTTT
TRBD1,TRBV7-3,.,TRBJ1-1,CASSSGGNTEAFF,TGTGCCAGCAGCTCAGGGGGGAACACTGAAGCTTTCTTT
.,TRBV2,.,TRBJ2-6,CASNLRSGANVLTF,TGTGCCAGCAACCTGCGCTCTGGGGCCAACGTCCTGACTTTC
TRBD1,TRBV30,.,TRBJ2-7,CAWIPFPRTGDKRNGYEQYF,TGTGCCTGGATTCCTTTCCCCAGGACAGGGGATAAAAGGAACGGGTACGAGCAGTACTTC
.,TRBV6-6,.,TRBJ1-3,CASSYREISGNTIYF,TGTGCCAGCAGTTACAGGGAGATCTCTGGAAACACCATATATTTT
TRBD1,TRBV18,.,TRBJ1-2,CASSPNLGTGAAGYTF,TGTGCCAGCTCACCAAATCTAGGGACAGGGGCCGCTGGCTACACCTTC
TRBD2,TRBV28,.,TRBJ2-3,CASSLPGLAGGDTQYF,TGTGCCAGCAGTTTACCGGGACTAGCGGGCGGAGATACGCAGTATTTT
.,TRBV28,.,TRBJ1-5,CASSLSQRGPQHF,TGTGCCAGCAGTTTGTCGCAGCGGGGGCCCCAGCATTTT
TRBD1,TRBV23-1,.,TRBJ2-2,CASSQSDREAGELFF,TGCGCCAGCAGTCAATCGGACAGGGAAGCCGGGGAGCTGTTTTTT
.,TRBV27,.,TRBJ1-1,CASSLSRLTEAFF,TGTGCCAGCAGCCTCAGCAGGCTCACTGAAGCTTTCTTT
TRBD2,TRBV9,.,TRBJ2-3,CASSVETSGGQTSTDTQYF,TGTGCCAGCAGCGTAGAGACTAGCGGGGGCCAAACTAGCACAGATACGCAGTATTTT